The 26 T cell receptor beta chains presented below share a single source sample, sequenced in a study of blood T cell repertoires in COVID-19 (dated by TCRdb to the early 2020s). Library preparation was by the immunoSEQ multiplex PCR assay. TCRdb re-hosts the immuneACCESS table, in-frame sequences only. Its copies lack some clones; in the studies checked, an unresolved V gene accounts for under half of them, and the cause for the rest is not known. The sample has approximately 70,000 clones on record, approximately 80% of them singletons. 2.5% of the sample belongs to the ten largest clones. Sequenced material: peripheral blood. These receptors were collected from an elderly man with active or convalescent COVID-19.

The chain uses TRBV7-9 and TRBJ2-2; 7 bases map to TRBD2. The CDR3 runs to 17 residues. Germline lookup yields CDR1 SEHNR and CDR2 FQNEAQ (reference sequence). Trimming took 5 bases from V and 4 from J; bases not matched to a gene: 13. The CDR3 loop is CASSPARSGRATGELFF. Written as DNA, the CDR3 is TGTGCCAGCAGCCCCGCGCGGTCTGGGAGGGCCACCGGGGAGCTGTTTTTT.

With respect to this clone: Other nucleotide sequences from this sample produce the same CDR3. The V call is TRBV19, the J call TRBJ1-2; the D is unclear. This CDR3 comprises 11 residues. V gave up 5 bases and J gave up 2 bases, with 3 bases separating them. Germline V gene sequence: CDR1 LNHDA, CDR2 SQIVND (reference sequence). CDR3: CASSLNYGYTF. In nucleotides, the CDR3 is TGTGCCAGTAGTCTGAACTATGGCTACACCTTC.

CDR3 in DNA: TGTGCCAGTAGTCCCCGGGACGCGGGGGAAAAACTGTTTTTT. Translated: CASSPRDAGEKLFF. The V and J genes are TRBV19 and TRBJ1-4, with D perhaps matching TRBD1 (5 bases). In germline, CDR1 is LNHDA, CDR2 SQIVND (reference sequence). V was cut by 5 bases and J by 8 bases, with 15 bases left in between. The CDR3 runs to 14 residues.

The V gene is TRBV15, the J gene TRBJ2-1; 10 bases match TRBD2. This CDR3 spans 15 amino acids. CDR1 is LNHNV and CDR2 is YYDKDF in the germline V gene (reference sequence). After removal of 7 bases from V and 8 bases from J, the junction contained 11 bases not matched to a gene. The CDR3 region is CATIPSGGRRDEQFF. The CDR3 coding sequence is TGTGCCACCATCCCTAGCGGGGGCCGGAGGGATGAGCAGTTCTTC. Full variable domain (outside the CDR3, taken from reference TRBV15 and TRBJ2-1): DAMVIQNPRYQVTQFGKPVTLSCSQTLNHNVMYWYQQKSSQAPKLLFHYYDKDFNNEADTPDNFQSRRPNTSFCFLDIRSPGLGDTAMYLCATIPSGGRRDEQFFGPGTRLTVL.

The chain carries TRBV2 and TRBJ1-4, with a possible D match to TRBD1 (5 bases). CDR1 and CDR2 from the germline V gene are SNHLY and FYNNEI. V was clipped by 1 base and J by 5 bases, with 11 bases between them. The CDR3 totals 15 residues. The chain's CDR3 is CASSEVGRQNEKLFF. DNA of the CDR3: TGTGCCAGCAGTGAAGTGGGGCGCCAGAATGAAAAACTGTTTTTT. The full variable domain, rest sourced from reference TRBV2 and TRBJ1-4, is EPEVTQTPSHQVTQMGQEVILRCVPISNHLYFYWYRQILGQKVEFLVSFYNNEISEKSEIFDDQFSVERPDGSNFTLKIRSTKLEDSAMYFCASSEVGRQNEKLFFGSGTQLSVL.

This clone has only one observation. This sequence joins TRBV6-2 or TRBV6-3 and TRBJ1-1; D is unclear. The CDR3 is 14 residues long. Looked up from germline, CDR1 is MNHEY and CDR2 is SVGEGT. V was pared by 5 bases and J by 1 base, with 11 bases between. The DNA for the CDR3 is TGTGCCAGCAGTGACCCGGGATGGAACACTGAAGCTTTCTTT. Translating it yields CASSDPGWNTEAFF.

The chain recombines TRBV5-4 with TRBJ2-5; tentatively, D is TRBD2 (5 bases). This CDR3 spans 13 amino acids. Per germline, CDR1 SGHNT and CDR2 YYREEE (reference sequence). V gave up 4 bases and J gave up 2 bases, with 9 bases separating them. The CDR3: CASSPWEQETQYF. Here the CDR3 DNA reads TGTGCCAGCAGCCCTTGGGAGCAAGAGACCCAGTACTTC.

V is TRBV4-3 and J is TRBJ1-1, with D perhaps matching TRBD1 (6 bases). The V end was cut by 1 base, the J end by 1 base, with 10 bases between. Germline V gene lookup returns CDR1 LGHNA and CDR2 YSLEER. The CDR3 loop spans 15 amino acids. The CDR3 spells CASSQVYRENTEAFF. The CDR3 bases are TGCGCCAGCAGCCAAGTATACAGGGAGAACACTGAAGCTTTCTTT.

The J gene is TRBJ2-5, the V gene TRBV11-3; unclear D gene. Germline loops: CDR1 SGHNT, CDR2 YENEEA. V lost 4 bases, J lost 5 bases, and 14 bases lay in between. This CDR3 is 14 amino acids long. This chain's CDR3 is CASSWSRVSETQYF. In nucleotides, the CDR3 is TGTGCCAGCAGCTGGAGTCGTGTTTCCGAGACCCAGTACTTC.

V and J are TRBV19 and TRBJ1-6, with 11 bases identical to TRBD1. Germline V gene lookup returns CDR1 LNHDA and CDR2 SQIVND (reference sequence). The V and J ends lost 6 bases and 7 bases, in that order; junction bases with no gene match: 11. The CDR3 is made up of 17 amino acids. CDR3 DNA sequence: TGTGCCAGTAGGCCCGGGGACAGGGGGACCGGGAATTCACCCCTCCACTTT. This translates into CASRPGDRGTGNSPLHF.

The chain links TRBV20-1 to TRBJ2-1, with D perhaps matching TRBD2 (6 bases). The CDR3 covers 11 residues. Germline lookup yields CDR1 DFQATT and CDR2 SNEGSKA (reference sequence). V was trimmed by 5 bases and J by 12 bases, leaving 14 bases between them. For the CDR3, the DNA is TGCAGTGCTTGCCCGGAGGGTCGGCAGTTCTTC. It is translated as CSACPEGRQFF.

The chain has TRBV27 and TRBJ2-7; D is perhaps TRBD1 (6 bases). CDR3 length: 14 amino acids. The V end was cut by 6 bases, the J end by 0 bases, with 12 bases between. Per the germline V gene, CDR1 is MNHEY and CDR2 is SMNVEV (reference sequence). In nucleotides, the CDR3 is TGTGCCAGCAGACCAGGACAGACCTCCTACGAGCAGTACTTC. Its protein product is CASRPGQTSYEQYF.

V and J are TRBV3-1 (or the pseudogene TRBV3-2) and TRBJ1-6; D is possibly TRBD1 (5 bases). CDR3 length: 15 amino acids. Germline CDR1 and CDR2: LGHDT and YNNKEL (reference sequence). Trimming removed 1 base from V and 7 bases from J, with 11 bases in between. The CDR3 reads CASSQGQGENSPLHF. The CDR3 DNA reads TGTGCCAGCAGCCAAGGTCAGGGCGAGAATTCACCCCTCCACTTT.

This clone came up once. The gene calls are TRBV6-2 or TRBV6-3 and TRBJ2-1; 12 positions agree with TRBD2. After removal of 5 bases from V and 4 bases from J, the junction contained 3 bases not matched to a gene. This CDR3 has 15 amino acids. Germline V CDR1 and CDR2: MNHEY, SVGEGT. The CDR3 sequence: CASSETSGGYNEQFF. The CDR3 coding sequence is TGTGCCAGCAGTGAGACTAGCGGGGGATACAATGAGCAGTTCTTC.

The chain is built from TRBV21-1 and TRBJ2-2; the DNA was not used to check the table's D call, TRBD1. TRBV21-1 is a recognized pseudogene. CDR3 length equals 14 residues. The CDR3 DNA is TGTGCCAGCAGCACGCGGGACAGGGCCGGGGAGCTGTTTTTT. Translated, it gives CASSTRDRAGELFF.

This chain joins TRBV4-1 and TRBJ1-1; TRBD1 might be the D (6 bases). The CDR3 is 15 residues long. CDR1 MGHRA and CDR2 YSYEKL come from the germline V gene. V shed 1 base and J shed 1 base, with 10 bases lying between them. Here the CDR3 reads CASSQAGRGNTEAFF. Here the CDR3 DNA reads TGCGCCAGCAGCCAAGCCGGCAGGGGGAACACTGAAGCTTTCTTT.

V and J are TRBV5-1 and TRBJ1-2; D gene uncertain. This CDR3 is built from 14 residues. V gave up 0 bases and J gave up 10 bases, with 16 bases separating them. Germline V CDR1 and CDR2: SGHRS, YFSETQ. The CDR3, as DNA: TGCGCCAGCAGCTTGGGGGGAGACGAATCCGCCTACACCTTC. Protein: CASSLGGDESAYTF.

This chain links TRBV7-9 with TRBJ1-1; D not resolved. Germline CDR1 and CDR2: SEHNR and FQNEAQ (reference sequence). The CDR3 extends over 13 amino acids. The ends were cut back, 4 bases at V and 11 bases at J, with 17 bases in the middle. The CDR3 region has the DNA TGTGCCAGCAGCTCACCCCTCAGAGGTGGCGCTTTCTTT. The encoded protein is CASSSPLRGGAFF.

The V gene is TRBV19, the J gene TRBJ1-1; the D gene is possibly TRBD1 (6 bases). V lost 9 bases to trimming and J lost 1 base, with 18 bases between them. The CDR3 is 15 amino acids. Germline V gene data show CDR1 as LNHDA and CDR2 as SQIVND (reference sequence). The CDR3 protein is CASRGSGTPNTEAFF. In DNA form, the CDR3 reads TGTGCCAGCCGGGGATCCGGGACACCGAACACTGAAGCTTTCTTT.

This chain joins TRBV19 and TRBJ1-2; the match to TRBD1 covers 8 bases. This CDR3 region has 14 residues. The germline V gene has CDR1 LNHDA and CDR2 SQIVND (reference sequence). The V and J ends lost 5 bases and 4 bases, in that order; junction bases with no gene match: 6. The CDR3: CASSAGQDPYGYTF. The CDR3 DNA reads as TGTGCCAGTAGTGCGGGACAGGACCCCTATGGCTACACCTTC.

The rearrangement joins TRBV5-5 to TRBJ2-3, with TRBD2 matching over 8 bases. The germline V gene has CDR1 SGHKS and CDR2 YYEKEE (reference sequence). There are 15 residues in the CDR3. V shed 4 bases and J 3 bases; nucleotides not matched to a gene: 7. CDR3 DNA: TGTGCCAGCAGCCCATTCCGCGGGGGGACAGATACGCAGTATTTT. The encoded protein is CASSPFRGGTDTQYF.

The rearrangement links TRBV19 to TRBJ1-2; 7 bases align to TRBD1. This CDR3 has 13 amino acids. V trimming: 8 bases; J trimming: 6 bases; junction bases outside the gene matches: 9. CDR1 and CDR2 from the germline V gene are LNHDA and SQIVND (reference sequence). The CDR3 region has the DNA TGTGCCAGTCGTTCTGACAGGGCTCATGGCTACACCTTC. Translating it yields CASRSDRAHGYTF.

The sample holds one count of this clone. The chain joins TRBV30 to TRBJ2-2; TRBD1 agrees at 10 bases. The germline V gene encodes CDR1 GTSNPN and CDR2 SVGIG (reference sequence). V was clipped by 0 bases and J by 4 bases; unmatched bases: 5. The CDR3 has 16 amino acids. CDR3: CAWSVQDRGFTGELFF. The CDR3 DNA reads TGTGCCTGGAGTGTACAGGACAGGGGGTTCACCGGGGAGCTGTTTTTT.

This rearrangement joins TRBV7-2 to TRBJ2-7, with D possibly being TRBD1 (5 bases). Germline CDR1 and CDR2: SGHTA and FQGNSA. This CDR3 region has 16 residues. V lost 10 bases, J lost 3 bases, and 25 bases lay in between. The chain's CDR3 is CATSPGGAGPRYEQYF. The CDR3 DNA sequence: TGTGCCACCTCACCCGGTGGGGCAGGGCCCCGCTACGAGCAGTACTTC. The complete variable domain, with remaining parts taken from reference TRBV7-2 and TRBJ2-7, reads GAGVSQSPSNKVTEKGKDVELRCDPISGHTALYWYRQSLGQGLEFLIYFQGNSAPDKSGLPSDRFSAERTGGSVSTLTIQRTQQEDSAVYLCATSPGGAGPRYEQYFGPGTRLTVT.

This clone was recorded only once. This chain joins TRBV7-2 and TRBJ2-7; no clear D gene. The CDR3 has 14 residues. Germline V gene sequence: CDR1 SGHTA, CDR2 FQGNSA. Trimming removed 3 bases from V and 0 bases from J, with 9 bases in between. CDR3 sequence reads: CASSFGGSSYEQYF. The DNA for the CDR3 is TGTGCCAGCAGCTTCGGCGGAAGCTCCTACGAGCAGTACTTC.

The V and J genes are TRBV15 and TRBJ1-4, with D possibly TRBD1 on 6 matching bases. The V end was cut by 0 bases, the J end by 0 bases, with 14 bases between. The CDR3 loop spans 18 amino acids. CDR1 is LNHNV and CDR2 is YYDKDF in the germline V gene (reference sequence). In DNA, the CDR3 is TGTGCCACCAGCAGAGACCGGCCGACAGGTTCAACTAATGAAAAACTGTTTTTT. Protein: CATSRDRPTGSTNEKLFF.